A single sample is the source of the 15 T cell receptor beta chains below, sequenced in a study of blood T cell repertoires in COVID-19. Profiled with immunoSEQ multiplex PCR; TCRdb holds only in-frame clones, not every one. The sample lists around 260,000 clones; around 81% were seen once. Sequencing was done on a sample of peripheral blood. Receptor source: a person aged 65 to 85 with COVID-19, enrolled during active disease.

This clone showed up just a few times. Here the CDR3 reads CASSYSLASGYEQYF. CDR3 DNA: TGTGCCAGCAGTTACTCACTCGCTAGCGGGTACGAGCAGTACTTC. The rearrangement uses TRBV6-2 or TRBV6-3 and TRBJ2-7; 8 bases are shared with TRBD2. The CDR3 runs 15 residues. CDR1 and CDR2 (germline): MNHEY, SVGEGT. Unmatched junction bases numbered 5, after V lost 0 bases and J lost 4 bases.

The CDR3 DNA sequence: TGTGCCAGCAGGTCGGACACGGCCGGGGAGCTGTTTTTT. Protein product: CASRSDTAGELFF. The V and J genes are TRBV12-3 or TRBV12-4 and TRBJ2-2, with D possibly matching TRBD1 (5 bases). The V and J ends lost 6 bases and 6 bases respectively, with 11 bases between them. The CDR3 has 13 residues.

The rearrangement joins TRBV7-3 to TRBJ2-2; 10 positions match TRBD1. J lost 7 bases, V lost 3 bases, and 5 bases had no gene match. This CDR3 has 15 amino acids. From germline, CDR1 is SGHTA and CDR2 FQGTGA. In nucleotides, the CDR3 is TGTGCCAGCAGCTTGGAGACAGGGGGCCTCGGGGAGCTGTTTTTT. Its translation: CASSLETGGLGELFF.

The chain combines TRBV19 with TRBJ2-2; TRBD2 matches 13 bases. This CDR3 has 17 amino acids. The junction had 7 bases not matched to a gene; V was cut back by 4 bases and J by 5 bases. Germline assignment: CDR1 LNHDA and CDR2 SQIVND (reference sequence). Here the CDR3 DNA reads TGTGCCAGTAGTACGGGACTAGCGGGATCTGGTACCGGGGAGCTGTTTTTT. It yields the protein CASSTGLAGSGTGELFF.

The chain joins TRBV12-3 or TRBV12-4 to TRBJ1-1, with D perhaps TRBD1 (6 bases). With 3 bases removed from V and 8 bases from J, the gap between germline ends came to 13 bases. CDR3 length: 13 amino acids. The CDR3 region has the DNA TGTGCCAGCAGTTTTCAGATCGGGACAGAAGCTTTCTTT. Translation gives CASSFQIGTEAFF.

The chain is built from TRBV7-2 and TRBJ2-1, with 8 bases aligning to TRBD2. After removal of 0 bases from V and 6 bases from J, the junction contained 7 bases not matched to a gene. Germline CDR1 reads SGHTA; CDR2 reads FQGNSA. The CDR3 covers 16 residues. The CDR3 region has the DNA TGTGCCAGCAGCTTAGCGAAACTAGCGGTTTTCAATGAGCAGTTCTTC. Translated: CASSLAKLAVFNEQFF.

V gene TRBV9 combines with J gene TRBJ2-5; a possible D gene is TRBD1 (5 bases). The CDR3 sequence is 13 residues long. The germline gives CDR1 SGDLS, CDR2 YYNGEE. V was cut by 5 bases and J by 3 bases, with 11 bases left in between. This CDR3 reads CASRSGAEETQYF. The CDR3 DNA reads as TGTGCCAGCAGGAGTGGGGCAGAAGAGACCCAGTACTTC.

The chain couples TRBV15 to TRBJ2-2; D gene ambiguous. Germline V gene lookup returns CDR1 LNHNV and CDR2 YYDKDF (reference sequence). This CDR3 comprises 14 residues. The V gene lost 1 base and the J gene lost 4 bases, with 7 bases spanning the gap. This CDR3 is CATSRGGGTGELFF. The CDR3 DNA is TGTGCCACCAGCAGAGGAGGCGGCACCGGGGAGCTGTTTTTT.

The count of this clone is one. The chain uses TRBV6-6 and TRBJ1-3; D unclear. V was trimmed by 5 bases and J by 4 bases, leaving 6 bases between them. CDR3 length: 12 amino acids. Germline CDR1 MNHNY, CDR2 SVGAGI (reference sequence). DNA for the CDR3: TGTGCCAGCAGTGACAACGGAAACACCATATATTTT. It is translated as CASSDNGNTIYF.

The chain links TRBV5-1 to TRBJ2-1, with TRBD2 matching 11 bases. This CDR3 region has 15 residues. The V gene's germline CDR1 is SGHRS and CDR2 YFSETQ. V was clipped by 5 bases and J by 5 bases; unmatched bases: 6. The CDR3 region has the DNA TGCGCCAGCAGAACCGGGACTAGCGGCAACAATGAGCAGTTCTTC. Translation gives CASRTGTSGNNEQFF.

This clone was counted only a few times. The same CDR3 also results from other DNA sequences found in this sample. The CDR3: CASSLRQGYQETQYF. DNA of the CDR3: TGTGCCAGCAGCCTACGACAGGGCTACCAAGAGACCCAGTACTTC. The rearrangement links TRBV7-9 to TRBJ2-5; 7 nucleotides agree with TRBD1. Per germline, CDR1 SEHNR and CDR2 FQNEAQ (reference sequence). J was trimmed by 0 bases and V by 5 bases; bases with no gene match: 6. The CDR3 extends over 15 amino acids.

This sequence joins TRBV16 and TRBJ1-2, with a possible D match to TRBD1 (6 bases). The CDR3 contains 15 residues. Germline assignment: CDR1 KGHSY and CDR2 FQNENV. V dropped 6 bases and J dropped 3 bases, with 17 bases sitting between them. CDR3 protein: CASSLEEGGDYGYTF. The DNA for the CDR3 is TGTGCCAGCAGTCTTGAGGAAGGGGGAGACTATGGCTACACCTTC.

The CDR3 DNA follows: TGTGCCAGCAGTTTACACCGGGCAGATACGCAGTATTTT. Translating gives CASSLHRADTQYF. The J gene is TRBJ2-3, the V gene TRBV27; D is undetermined. The CDR3 contains 13 residues. Germline CDR1 reads MNHEY; CDR2 reads SMNVEV (reference sequence). V dropped 2 bases and J dropped 4 bases, with 7 bases sitting between them.

V usage is TRBV28 and J usage is TRBJ1-1, with TRBD1 as a possible D gene (5 bases). The V gene lost 3 bases and the J gene lost 2 bases, with 13 bases spanning the gap. CDR1 is MDHEN and CDR2 is SYDVKM in the germline V gene. This CDR3 spans 15 amino acids. CDR3 loop: CASSFYVRVNTEAFF. CDR3 DNA: TGTGCCAGCAGTTTTTATGTCAGGGTTAACACTGAAGCTTTCTTT.

The chain joins TRBV5-8 to TRBJ1-4; 12 bases align to TRBD1. CDR1 is SGHTS, CDR2 YDEGEE, per germline. With V trimmed by 5 bases and J by 5 bases, 7 bases remained unmatched. The CDR3 is 16 residues long. CDR3 amino acids: CASSAGTGGSNEKLFF. For the CDR3, the DNA is TGTGCCAGCAGTGCCGGGACAGGGGGCTCAAATGAAAAACTGTTTTTT.